Below, 28 T cell receptor beta chains from the same sample are listed, as sequenced in a study of T-cell reconstitution after alpha-beta-depleted transplantation in children. The TCRbeta library incorporated unique molecular identifiers. Each CDR3 protein is one row after TCRdb ran MiXCR on the PCR reads. The sample yields about 200,000 distinct CDR3 sequences, around 7% seen once. Source: PBMCs, taken before TCRalphabeta/CD19-depleted stem cell transplant. All receptors come from a boy aged 2-9 years with acute lymphoblastic leukemia, due to receive a stem cell transplant.

This clonotype was observed at least ten times. V is TRBV28 and J is TRBJ2-7, with TRBD2 as a possible D gene (5 bases). V dropped 3 bases and J dropped 5 bases, with 14 bases sitting between them. The CDR3 extends over 14 amino acids. Germline V gene lookup returns CDR1 MDHEN and CDR2 SYDVKM. The CDR3 sequence: CASSFPRRVHEQYF. The CDR3 region has the DNA TGTGCCAGCAGTTTCCCCAGGCGGGTCCACGAGCAGTACTTC.

The chain combines TRBV11-2 with TRBJ2-1; D unclear. Trimming cost V 7 bases and J 7 bases, with 20 bases left between them. CDR3 length: 15 residues. CDR1 is SGHAT and CDR2 is FQNNGV in the germline V gene. CDR3 protein: CASIPVKSRANEQFF. In DNA, the CDR3 is TGTGCCAGCATCCCGGTGAAGAGTCGGGCAAATGAGCAGTTCTTC.

At least ten counts were recorded for this clonotype. V gene TRBV5-1 combines with J gene TRBJ1-1; TRBD1 is a possible D gene (5 bases). Germline assignment: CDR1 SGHRS and CDR2 YFSETQ. This CDR3 spans 15 amino acids. The V and J ends lost 0 bases and 5 bases respectively, with 14 bases between them. The CDR3 protein is CASSLVSQGRTEAFF. The CDR3 coding sequence is TGCGCCAGCAGCTTGGTATCTCAGGGTCGGACTGAAGCTTTCTTT.

With respect to this clonotype: Possible read error: a much larger clone is one base away. DNA for the CDR3: TGTGCCAGCAGTTCAGACGTAGGGTGGCACACCGGGGAGCTGTTTTTT. This translates into CASSSDVGWHTGELFF. The chain has TRBV28 and TRBJ2-2; no definite D call. V was clipped by 4 bases and J by 3 bases, with 15 bases between them. The CDR3 runs 16 residues. Germline assignment: CDR1 MDHEN and CDR2 SYDVKM.

This clonotype was recorded a few times. The chain employs TRBV28 and TRBJ2-1; 11 bases fit TRBD2. V was clipped by 5 bases and J by 5 bases; unmatched bases: 8. CDR1 and CDR2 (germline): MDHEN, SYDVKM. The CDR3 is 16 residues long. CDR3 bases: TGTGCCAGCAGTCCTCCTCCGGGACTAGCGGACAATGAGCAGTTCTTC. Protein: CASSPPPGLADNEQFF.

This clonotype was counted ten times or more. The rearrangement joins TRBV6-1 to TRBJ2-1, with 7 bases that match TRBD2. CDR3 length: 14 amino acids. After removal of 1 base from V and 4 bases from J, the junction contained 1 base not matched to a gene. Germline CDR1 and CDR2: MNHNS and SASEGT. The CDR3 loop is CASSEDGGYNEQFF. The CDR3 bases are TGTGCCAGCAGTGAAGACGGGGGGTACAATGAGCAGTTCTTC.

The rearrangement joins TRBV27 to TRBJ2-7, with TRBD1 matching 8 bases. This CDR3 has 15 amino acids. The J segment lost 3 bases and the V segment lost 6 bases, leaving 10 bases of the junction unmatched. The germline V gene encodes CDR1 MNHEY and CDR2 SMNVEV (reference sequence). CDR3 loop: CASSGLDRGGYEQYF. The CDR3 nucleotides read TGTGCCAGCAGCGGTTTAGACAGGGGAGGCTACGAGCAGTACTTC.

Only a few counts were recorded for this clonotype. The chain joins TRBV25-1 to TRBJ1-5; 9 nucleotides line up with TRBD1. CDR1 is MGHDK, CDR2 SYGVNS, per germline. The CDR3 has 14 residues. V lost 2 bases, J lost 7 bases, and 3 bases stayed unmatched. As DNA, the CDR3 is TGTGCCAGCAGTGAAACAGGGGGCCGGCAGCCCCAGCATTTT. Translation gives CASSETGGRQPQHF.

This clonotype was counted many times. The chain joins TRBV29-1 to TRBJ1-2; weak D call: TRBD1 (6 bases). The V end was cut by 6 bases, the J end by 5 bases, with 19 bases between. Germline values: CDR1 SQVTM, CDR2 ANQGSEA. The CDR3 is 14 residues long. CDR3 in amino acids: CSVVTPDSLYGYTF. CDR3 bases: TGCAGCGTCGTTACGCCGGACAGTTTGTATGGCTACACCTTC. Using reference TRBV29-1 and TRBJ1-2 for the parts outside the CDR3, the full variable domain is SAVISQKPSRDICQRGTSLTIQCQVDSQVTMMFWYRQQPGQSLTLIATANQGSEATYESGFVIDKFPISRPNLTFSTLTVSNMSPEDSSIYLCSVVTPDSLYGYTFGSGTRLTVV.

This clonotype was picked up a small number of times. The gene calls are TRBV27 and TRBJ1-5; no clear D. The V end lost 6 bases, the J end lost 7 bases, and 10 bases lay between the germline ends. CDR1 and CDR2 from the germline V gene are MNHEY and SMNVEV (reference sequence). This CDR3 is 12 amino acids long. The CDR3 bases are TGTGCCAGCAGCAATCTGGGGCAGCCCCAGCATTTT. Amino acids: CASSNLGQPQHF.

The V and J genes are TRBV11-3 and TRBJ1-6, with TRBD1 identical over 8 bases. CDR3 length equals 16 residues. Per germline, CDR1 SGHNT and CDR2 YENEEA. The trim removed 4 bases at V and 5 bases at J, leaving 7 bases unmatched. For the CDR3, the DNA is TGTGCCAGCAGCTCCGCAGGGGGCAGAAATAATTCACCCCTCCACTTT. Translated, it gives CASSSAGGRNNSPLHF.

The V and J genes are TRBV11-1 and TRBJ2-1; 11 nucleotides align to TRBD2. CDR3 length: 16 residues. The J segment lost 3 bases and the V segment lost 1 base, leaving 2 bases of the junction unmatched. CDR1 and CDR2 from the germline V gene are SGHAT and FQDESV (reference sequence). The CDR3 DNA is TGTGCCAGCAGCTTAGTAGCGGGGGGGGACTACAATGAGCAGTTCTTC. Translating it yields CASSLVAGGDYNEQFF.

This clonotype was observed many times. V usage is TRBV28 and J usage is TRBJ2-1; TRBD2 is a possible D gene (7 bases). The CDR3 contains 16 residues. The germline CDR1 and CDR2 sequences are MDHEN and SYDVKM. The V gene lost 3 bases and the J gene lost 5 bases, with 17 bases spanning the gap. The DNA of the CDR3 is TGTGCCAGCAGTTTGCCCCCTAGGGGGGGGAACAATGAGCAGTTCTTC. Amino acids: CASSLPPRGGNNEQFF.

The CDR3 region is CASQNIGGRGDTQYF. The CDR3 DNA sequence: TGTGCCAGCCAGAACATCGGGGGGCGAGGGGATACGCAGTATTTT. The gene calls are TRBV7-8 and TRBJ2-3; a weak D match, TRBD2 (7 bases). The germline CDR1 and CDR2 sequences are SGHVS and FQNEAQ. The CDR3 covers 15 residues. V lost 8 bases and J 6 bases, leaving 21 bases between the germline ends.

This clonotype was seen repeatedly, ten times or more. The chain uses TRBV28 and TRBJ2-1; perhaps TRBD1 as D (5 bases). Germline V lookup: CDR1 MDHEN, CDR2 SYDVKM. Trimming left V 6 bases short and J 3 bases short, with 12 bases between. There are 14 residues in the CDR3. The CDR3 DNA reads TGTGCCAGCAGCCCTGTGACAGTCTACAATGAGCAGTTCTTC. Encoded protein: CASSPVTVYNEQFF. The full variable domain, in which reference TRBV28 and TRBJ2-1 provide the parts outside the CDR3, is DVKVTQSSRYLVKRTGEKVFLECVQDMDHENMFWYRQDPGLGLRLIYFSYDVKMKEKGDIPEGYSVSREKKERFSLILESASTNQTSMYLCASSPVTVYNEQFFGPGTRLTVL.

This clonotype was seen ten or more times. This rearrangement joins TRBV20-1 to TRBJ1-2; D remains ambiguous. CDR1 and CDR2 (germline): DFQATT, SNEGSKA (reference sequence). The V end lost 0 bases, the J end lost 3 bases, and 14 bases lay between the germline ends. CDR3 length equals 15 residues. In DNA, the CDR3 is TGCAGTGCTAGAGATCCGCAACGGACGGACTATGGCTACACCTTC. It codes for CSARDPQRTDYGYTF.

This clonotype was counted many times. The gene calls are TRBV12-3 or TRBV12-4 and TRBJ2-6, with D perhaps TRBD1 or TRBD2 (6 bases each). The CDR3 contains 17 residues. The V gene lost 6 bases and the J gene lost 0 bases, with 15 bases spanning the gap. CDR3 residues: CASRNRVGGSGANVLTF. The CDR3, as DNA: TGTGCCAGCAGAAACAGGGTCGGGGGCTCTGGGGCCAACGTCCTGACTTTC.

This clonotype showed up many times. The gene calls are TRBV5-1 and TRBJ2-3, with 9 positions matching TRBD1. The CDR3 spans 16 residues. The germline V gene has CDR1 SGHRS and CDR2 YFSETQ. The trim removed 0 bases at V and 7 bases at J, leaving 9 bases unmatched. The CDR3 is CASSLGRDRVGNTQYF. The CDR3 bases are TGCGCCAGCAGCTTGGGCCGGGACAGGGTAGGAAATACGCAGTATTTT.

This clonotype was found many times. V gene TRBV28 combines with J gene TRBJ2-2; D is unclear. The CDR3 sequence is 13 residues long. Per germline, CDR1 MDHEN and CDR2 SYDVKM. V shed 5 bases and J shed 4 bases, with 8 bases lying between them. CDR3 sequence (DNA): TGTGCCAGCAGTCTTCTACGCACCGGGGAGCTGTTTTTT. Its translation: CASSLLRTGELFF.

This clonotype has just one count. It may be a read error: a sequence one base away is much more abundant. The CDR3 carries no conserved terminal phenylalanine or tryptophan, so it likely arises from a read error. V usage is TRBV5-5 and J usage is TRBJ1-4, with 8 bases aligning to TRBD1. The CDR3 spans 12 residues. The germline CDR1 and CDR2 sequences are SGHKS and YYEKEE (reference sequence). The J segment lost 8 bases and the V segment lost 4 bases, leaving 1 base of the junction unmatched. CDR3 sequence reads: CASSRDREKLFV. CDR3 sequence (DNA): TGTGCCAGCAGCAGGGACAGGGAAAAACTGTTTGTT.

The chain recombines TRBV4-3 with TRBJ2-7, with TRBD1 as a possible D gene (7 bases). This CDR3 is 18 amino acids long. V gave up 0 bases and J gave up 1 base, with 19 bases separating them. Germline-derived CDR1 and CDR2 are LGHNA and YSLEER. CDR3 DNA: TGCGCCAGCAGCCAAGAACCCCATGGCCCAGGGGGGTCCTACGAGCAGTACTTC. Its translation: CASSQEPHGPGGSYEQYF.

This clonotype has ten or more counts. This sequence joins TRBV18 and TRBJ2-2, with 7 bases that match TRBD1. CDR1 is KGHSH, CDR2 LQKENI, per germline. CDR3 length: 16 amino acids. V gave up 0 bases and J gave up 5 bases; unmatched junction bases: 6. The CDR3 DNA sequence: TGTGCCAGCTCACCACCTAACAGGGGACCTACCGGGGAGCTGTTTTTT. Protein sequence: CASSPPNRGPTGELFF.

This clonotype appeared many times. CDR3 in DNA: TGCGCCAGCAGCCCCTCCATGCTAGACCCCCCAGATACGCAGTATTTT. It specifies CASSPSMLDPPDTQYF. The V gene is TRBV5-1, the J gene TRBJ2-3; no clear D gene. V was shortened by 4 bases and J by 4 bases, with 19 bases between the two germline ends. The CDR3 runs to 16 residues. Germline V lookup: CDR1 SGHRS, CDR2 YFSETQ.

Only a few counts were recorded for this clonotype. V and J are TRBV7-2 and TRBJ2-6; D possibly uses TRBD1 or TRBD2 (5 bases each). Germline V gene sequence: CDR1 SGHTA, CDR2 FQGNSA. The CDR3 contains 15 residues. V was pared by 1 base and J by 4 bases, with 8 bases between. The CDR3 loop is CASSLGGTGANVLTF. CDR3 coding DNA: TGTGCCAGCAGCTTAGGAGGGACCGGGGCCAACGTCCTGACTTTC.

Many counts were recorded for this clonotype. The rearrangement uses TRBV7-2 and TRBJ2-1, with 7 bases fitting TRBD1. The length of the CDR3 is 16 residues. With 2 bases clipped from V and 8 bases from J, the junction kept 12 bases outside the gene matches. Germline CDR1 is SGHTA and CDR2 is FQGNSA. Here the CDR3 DNA reads TGTGCCAGCAGCTTACGGGCGAAGACAGGGAGCGATGAGCAGTTCTTC. Its protein product is CASSLRAKTGSDEQFF.

This clonotype was seen a few times. The CDR3 bases are TGTGCCAGCAGCCGGGGTTCTGGGGCCAACGTCCTGACTTTC. Translation: CASSRGSGANVLTF. The V gene is TRBV7-6, the J gene TRBJ2-6, with D perhaps TRBD2 (5 bases). V lost 5 bases and J lost 1, with 6 bases in between. Germline CDR1 is SGHVS and CDR2 is FNYEAQ. This CDR3 comprises 14 residues.

This clonotype was seen ten or more times. This chain links TRBV20-1 with TRBJ2-3; D possibly matches TRBD1 or TRBD2 (6 bases each). The V and J ends lost 0 bases and 3 bases respectively, with 19 bases between them. The CDR3 consists of 17 residues. The germline V gene has CDR1 DFQATT and CDR2 SNEGSKA (reference sequence). CDR3 nucleotides: TGCAGTGCTAGAGATCGTGGAGGGGGGCCAAGGACAGATACGCAGTATTTT. It yields the protein CSARDRGGGPRTDTQYF.

This clonotype was counted at least ten times. This chain uses TRBV20-1 with TRBJ2-7, with 8 positions matching TRBD2. The CDR3 runs to 13 residues. The germline CDR1 and CDR2 sequences are DFQATT and SNEGSKA (reference sequence). Trimming took 1 base from V and 6 from J; bases not matched to a gene: 5. The CDR3 DNA is TGCAGTGCTAGAGGCAGCGGGAGCGGCGAGCAGTACTTC. Translating it yields CSARGSGSGEQYF.